These 18 T cell receptor beta chains came from one sample sequenced in a study of long-term antiretroviral therapy in people with HIV. They ran version v3.0 of the immunoSEQ assay at survey level. Here immunoSEQ multiplex PCR was the method, and the copy in TCRdb shows in-frame clones only, minus some. This repertoire shows 10,000 to 15,000 clones, roughly three quarters found once; its top ten account for approximately 20%. The sample here was unsorted PBMCs, taken 0.5 years before starting antiretroviral therapy. These receptor sequences come from a woman aged 40 to 49 with HIV.

This rearrangement joins TRBV29-1 to TRBJ1-5, with 10 positions matching TRBD1. Per germline, CDR1 SQVTM and CDR2 ANQGSEA. Trimming at V came to 8 bases and at J to 5 bases, leaving 6 bases not matched to a gene. This CDR3 is 13 amino acids long. This CDR3 is CSFVGQGDQPQHF. CDR3 coding DNA: TGCAGCTTTGTAGGACAGGGGGATCAGCCCCAGCATTTT.

V gene TRBV2 combines with J gene TRBJ2-1, with 13 bases fitting TRBD2. The CDR3 has 15 residues. The germline gives CDR1 SNHLY, CDR2 FYNNEI. Trimming at V came to 6 bases and at J to 10 bases, leaving 9 bases not matched to a gene. This chain's CDR3 is CASRDRTSGGDEQFF. DNA of the CDR3: TGTGCCAGCAGAGATCGGACTAGCGGGGGTGACGAGCAGTTCTTC.

This chain uses TRBV10-3 with TRBJ2-3; weak D call: TRBD2 (5 bases). This CDR3 spans 15 amino acids. Germline CDR1 reads ENHRY; CDR2 reads SYGVKD. V was cut by 1 base and J by 0 bases, with 8 bases left in between. The CDR3 loop reads CAISELAKSTDTQYF. The CDR3 bases are TGTGCCATCAGTGAGTTAGCGAAAAGCACAGATACGCAGTATTTT.

Within the sample, this clone is medium-sized. The chain employs TRBV7-9 and TRBJ1-3; D might be TRBD1 (5 bases). The V end lost 3 bases, the J end lost 4 bases, and 10 bases lay between the germline ends. CDR1 SEHNR and CDR2 FQNEAQ come from the germline V gene (reference sequence). This CDR3 spans 14 amino acids. DNA for the CDR3: TGTGCCAGCAGCTTGCAGGGCGCAGGAAACACCATATATTTT. Encoded protein: CASSLQGAGNTIYF.

This clone was seen only a few times. V and J are TRBV7-9 and TRBJ2-7, with D hard to call. Trimming cost V 1 base and J 6 bases, with 10 bases left between them. The CDR3 contains 13 residues. CDR1 is SEHNR, CDR2 FQNEAQ, per germline (reference sequence). The CDR3 protein is CASSLVSEAEQYF. The CDR3 bases are TGTGCCAGCAGCTTAGTATCTGAGGCCGAGCAGTACTTC.

The V and J genes are TRBV4-2 and TRBJ1-1, with D possibly TRBD1 on 6 matching bases. V was shortened by 0 bases and J by 4 bases, with 12 bases between the two germline ends. The germline gives CDR1 LGHNA, CDR2 YNFKEQ. CDR3 length: 15 amino acids. Here the CDR3 reads CASSQDWGGGTEAFF. Written as DNA, the CDR3 is TGTGCCAGCAGCCAAGATTGGGGAGGGGGCACTGAAGCTTTCTTT.

This chain connects TRBV6-4 to TRBJ2-5; D could derive from TRBD1 or TRBD2 (6 bases each). The CDR3 is 14 residues long. V was cut by 7 bases and J by 5 bases, with 17 bases left in between. Germline values: CDR1 MRHNA, CDR2 SNTAGT. The CDR3 bases are TGTGCCAGCAAACGAGACGGGGGCATTGAGACCCAGTACTTC. Protein product: CASKRDGGIETQYF.

This sequence joins TRBV30 and TRBJ1-3; D is uncertain. Trimming shortened V by 3 bases and J by 3 bases, and 9 bases separated the two germline ends. This CDR3 comprises 13 residues. Germline loops: CDR1 GTSNPN, CDR2 SVGIG (reference sequence). The CDR3 loop reads CAWSPQRGNTIYF. CDR3 nucleotide sequence: TGTGCCTGGAGCCCCCAACGTGGAAACACCATATATTTT. Based on the CDR3 plus reference TRBV30 and TRBJ1-3, the full variable domain is SQTIHQWPATLVQPVGSPLSLECTVEGTSNPNLYWYRQAAGRGLQLLFYSVGIGQISSEVPQNLSASRPQDRQFILSSKKLLLSDSGFYLCAWSPQRGNTIYFGEGSWLTVV.

The rearrangement joins TRBV5-1 to TRBJ2-1; D possibly matches TRBD1 or TRBD2 (7 bases each). V was trimmed by 5 bases and J by 5 bases, leaving 17 bases between them. The CDR3 covers 15 residues. Per germline, CDR1 SGHRS and CDR2 YFSETQ. CDR3 amino acids: CASRSGGGPNNEQFF. DNA of the CDR3: TGCGCCAGCAGATCAGGGGGGGGACCTAACAATGAGCAGTTCTTC.

This chain joins TRBV2 and TRBJ1-5; tentatively, D is TRBD1 (6 bases). Trimming cost V 6 bases and J 2 bases, with 17 bases left between them. CDR1 is SNHLY and CDR2 is FYNNEI in the germline V gene. CDR3 length: 16 residues. This CDR3 reads CASRDRGDIGNQPQHF. CDR3 nucleotide sequence: TGTGCCAGCAGGGATCGCGGGGACATTGGCAATCAGCCCCAGCATTTT.

The chain links TRBV4-3 to TRBJ2-7; D might be TRBD2 (6 bases). CDR1 LGHNA and CDR2 YSLEER come from the germline V gene. The V end lost 9 bases, the J end lost 2 bases, and 11 bases lay between the germline ends. This CDR3 has 12 residues. CDR3 residues: CARIGRTYEQYF. For the CDR3, the DNA is TGCGCCAGAATAGGGAGGACCTACGAGCAGTACTTC.

This rearrangement joins TRBV7-2 to TRBJ2-7; 10 positions agree with TRBD2. Germline loops: CDR1 SGHTA, CDR2 FQGNSA. The CDR3 runs 20 residues. Trimming at V came to 0 bases and at J to 2 bases, leaving 16 bases not matched to a gene. DNA for the CDR3: TGTGCCAGCAGCTTAGCATCCTTTCTTGCTAGCGGGAGACCCCCCTACGAGCAGTACTTC. Translation: CASSLASFLASGRPPYEQYF.

The chain recombines TRBV5-1 with TRBJ2-2, with D possibly TRBD1 on 6 matching bases. Trimming shortened V by 4 bases and J by 0 bases, and 16 bases separated the two germline ends. The CDR3 has 17 amino acids. CDR1 and CDR2 (germline): SGHRS, YFSETQ. Here the CDR3 DNA reads TGCGCCAGCAGCCCCCGGGACACACTCTCGAACACCGGGGAGCTGTTTTTT. Its protein is CASSPRDTLSNTGELFF. Complete variable domain (other parts from reference TRBV5-1 and TRBJ2-2): KAGVTQTPRYLIKTRGQQVTLSCSPISGHRSVSWYQQTPGQGLQFLFEYFSETQRNKGNFPGRFSGRQFSNSRSEMNVSTLELGDSALYLCASSPRDTLSNTGELFFGEGSRLTVL.

CDR3 protein: CASSVIQSSYNEQFF. CDR3 DNA sequence: TGTGCCAGCAGCGTAATCCAAAGCTCCTACAATGAGCAGTTCTTC. The chain couples TRBV9 to TRBJ2-1; D unclear. The CDR3 is made up of 15 amino acids. In germline, CDR1 is SGDLS, CDR2 YYNGEE. The V end lost 1 base, the J end lost 0 bases, and 8 bases lay between the germline ends.

The gene calls are TRBV10-1 and TRBJ2-3; 10 positions match TRBD1. V lost 7 bases and J lost 6; bases outside the gene matches: 7. The germline V gene has CDR1 WNHNN and CDR2 SYGVQD (reference sequence). This CDR3 comprises 14 residues. The CDR3 region has the DNA TGCGCCAGCACACCGGGACAGGGGAGCGATACGCAGTATTTT. Translating it yields CASTPGQGSDTQYF.

The rearrangement joins TRBV15 to TRBJ2-1, with D unclear. Germline V gives CDR1 LNHNV, CDR2 YYDKDF (reference sequence). Trimming removed 0 bases at V and 1 base at J, with 16 bases between. The CDR3 totals 18 residues. The CDR3 DNA sequence: TGTGCCACCAGCAGAGATCTCGGAACGGCTAGATCCTACAATGAGCAGTTCTTC. It translates to CATSRDLGTARSYNEQFF. Filled out from reference TRBV15 and TRBJ2-1, the complete variable domain reads DAMVIQNPRYQVTQFGKPVTLSCSQTLNHNVMYWYQQKSSQAPKLLFHYYDKDFNNEADTPDNFQSRRPNTSFCFLDIRSPGLGDTAMYLCATSRDLGTARSYNEQFFGPGTRLTVL.

The V call is TRBV9, the J call TRBJ1-2, with a tentative D call TRBD1 (6 bases). Germline lookup yields CDR1 SGDLS and CDR2 YYNGEE. This CDR3 has 14 amino acids. Trimming took off 4 bases at V and 1 base at J, with 11 bases between the two ends. CDR3 sequence reads: CASSPGQFNYGYTF. As DNA, the CDR3 is TGTGCCAGCAGCCCTGGACAGTTTAACTATGGCTACACCTTC.

CDR3 DNA: TGTGCCACCAGGGACAATTCCTACGAGCAGTACTTC. Its protein product is CATRDNSYEQYF. The chain uses TRBV15 and TRBJ2-7; tentatively, D is TRBD1 (5 bases). Germline V CDR1 and CDR2: LNHNV, YYDKDF (reference sequence). The V end was cut by 6 bases, the J end by 1 base, with 7 bases between. The CDR3 has 12 amino acids.